The 20 T cell receptor beta chains reported below all come from one sample, sequenced in a study of neurological immune-mediated disorders. A single record per CDR3 protein comes from TCRdb applying MiXCR to the 5' RACE reads. The table records tens of thousands of distinct CDR3 sequences, 2.5% to 3% of them present only once. The material sequenced was PBMCs. All receptors derive from a woman in her 30s with multiple sclerosis.

This clonotype was found many times. The V and J genes are TRBV5-1 and TRBJ2-2; 11 bases match TRBD2. Trimming took 0 bases from V and 0 from J; bases not matched to a gene: 10. This CDR3 spans 20 amino acids. The germline V gene encodes CDR1 SGHRS and CDR2 YFSETQ. The CDR3 nucleotides are TGCGCCAGCAGCTTGGCCCGATCGACTAGCGGGATGGCGAACACCGGGGAGCTGTTTTTT. This sequence encodes CASSLARSTSGMANTGELFF.

This clonotype was counted many times. V is TRBV6-6 and J is TRBJ2-7; maybe TRBD1 (6 bases). CDR1 is MNHNY, CDR2 SVGAGI, per germline (reference sequence). Trimming took off 6 bases at V and 3 bases at J, with 12 bases between the two ends. The CDR3 covers 13 residues. The CDR3 nucleotides are TGTGCCAGCAGCCGGGACATATACTACGAGCAGTACTTC. Protein sequence: CASSRDIYYEQYF.

This clonotype was found many times. The chain links TRBV6-6 to TRBJ2-5; 9 bases are a match to TRBD1. Germline V gene data show CDR1 as MNHNY and CDR2 as SVGAGI (reference sequence). This CDR3 comprises 15 residues. V lost 0 bases and J lost 5; bases outside the gene matches: 4. CDR3 loop: CASSYSTGGGETQYF. In nucleotides, the CDR3 is TGTGCCAGCAGTTACTCGACAGGGGGAGGGGAGACCCAGTACTTC.

This clonotype was seen at least ten times. The chain links TRBV5-1 to TRBJ1-3; perhaps TRBD1 as D (6 bases). Germline CDR1 SGHRS, CDR2 YFSETQ. This CDR3 spans 13 amino acids. Trimming pared 4 bases from V and 4 bases from J, leaving 9 bases between. CDR3 sequence: CASSSGQGNTIYF. The DNA of the CDR3 is TGCGCCAGCAGCAGCGGACAGGGAAACACCATATATTTT.

This clonotype was seen at least ten times. The rearrangement links TRBV6-5 to TRBJ1-4, with 9 bases that match TRBD1. This CDR3 spans 14 amino acids. Germline assignment: CDR1 MNHEY and CDR2 SVGAGI. J lost 5 bases, V lost 6 bases, and 4 bases had no gene match. The CDR3 loop is CASRSGTGNEKLFF. The CDR3 DNA reads as TGTGCCAGCAGGTCCGGGACAGGGAATGAAAAACTGTTTTTT.

In its sample, this clonotype was seen many times. J is TRBJ2-4 and V is TRBV20-1, with TRBD2 as a possible D gene (5 bases). This CDR3 has 13 amino acids. Deletions cut 3 bases from V and 0 bases from J, with 6 bases between. CDR1 and CDR2 (germline): DFQATT, SNEGSKA (reference sequence). CDR3 amino acids: CSASGVAKNIQYF. In nucleotides, the CDR3 is TGCAGTGCTAGCGGGGTAGCCAAAAACATTCAGTACTTC.

This clonotype occurred many times. The chain links TRBV5-5 to TRBJ2-3, with no clear D. Per the germline V gene, CDR1 is SGHKS and CDR2 is YYEKEE (reference sequence). With 2 bases removed from V and 6 bases from J, the gap between germline ends came to 13 bases. CDR3 length: 14 residues. The CDR3 DNA is TGTGCCAGCAGCTTTCCCGAGAGGTGGGATACGCAGTATTTT. This codes for CASSFPERWDTQYF. Using reference TRBV5-5 and TRBJ2-3 for the parts outside the CDR3, the full variable domain is DAGVTQSPTHLIKTRGQQVTLRCSPISGHKSVSWYQQVLGQGPQFIFQYYEKEERGRGNFPDRFSARQFPNYSSELNVNALLLGDSALYLCASSFPERWDTQYFGPGTRLTVL.

This clonotype was seen repeatedly, ten times or more. The J gene is TRBJ2-6, the V gene TRBV4-3, with D unresolved. CDR1 is LGHNA and CDR2 is YSLEER in the germline V gene. The CDR3 has 17 amino acids. V lost 0 bases and J 1 base, leaving 10 bases between the germline ends. Here the CDR3 DNA reads TGCGCCAGCAGCCAAGACGGGCGGACGTCTGGGGCCAACGTCCTGACTTTC. Residues: CASSQDGRTSGANVLTF.

This clonotype was seen repeatedly, ten times or more. The CDR3 sequence: CASSFRTNYGYTF. CDR3 nucleotide sequence: TGTGCCAGCAGTTTCCGGACTAACTATGGCTACACCTTC. V usage is TRBV27 and J usage is TRBJ1-2; D uncertain. The germline gives CDR1 MNHEY, CDR2 SMNVEV (reference sequence). V gave up 3 bases and J gave up 0 bases, with 5 bases separating them. This CDR3 spans 13 amino acids.

This clonotype was observed many times. The rearrangement links TRBV5-5 to TRBJ2-3; D uncertain. The CDR3 is 15 amino acids. From germline, CDR1 is SGHKS and CDR2 YYEKEE (reference sequence). Trimming removed 4 bases from V and 0 bases from J, with 12 bases in between. Here the CDR3 reads CASSLLGPSTDTQYF. DNA of the CDR3: TGTGCCAGCAGCCTCTTAGGTCCTAGCACAGATACGCAGTATTTT.

This clonotype has ten or more counts. This chain links TRBV15 with TRBJ1-4, with a tentative D call TRBD1 (5 bases). V was cut by 6 bases and J by 5 bases, with 16 bases left in between. CDR1 and CDR2 (germline): LNHNV, YYDKDF (reference sequence). This CDR3 has 15 amino acids. CDR3 residues: CATSRDRGGNEKLFF. CDR3 bases: TGTGCCACCAGTCGGGACCGTGGGGGGAATGAAAAACTGTTTTTT.

This clonotype was detected ten times or more. The chain couples TRBV20-1 to TRBJ1-5; a weak D match, TRBD1 (5 bases). Germline assignment: CDR1 DFQATT and CDR2 SNEGSKA (reference sequence). The CDR3 covers 14 residues. The ends were cut back, 3 bases at V and 7 bases at J, with 16 bases in the middle. The DNA of the CDR3 is TGCAGTGCTAGGGCCGCAGGGTGGAGACAGCCCCAGCATTTT. This gives the protein CSARAAGWRQPQHF.

This clonotype has at least ten counts. The rearrangement uses TRBV5-1 and TRBJ2-1; D might be TRBD1 (6 bases). Trimming took 4 bases from V and 6 from J, leaving 17 bases between them. CDR3 length equals 15 residues. Per the germline V gene, CDR1 is SGHRS and CDR2 is YFSETQ. The CDR3: CASSTDSTGRNEQFF. CDR3 bases: TGCGCCAGCAGCACGGACAGTACGGGCCGCAATGAGCAGTTCTTC.

This clonotype was seen only a few times. Just one base apart from a much larger clone, this may be a read error. In this CDR3 the conserved last residue, phenylalanine or tryptophan, is missing, so a read error is likely. The chain recombines TRBV5-1 with TRBJ2-7; 7 bases line up with TRBD2. V lost 4 bases, J lost 0 bases, and 7 bases stayed unmatched. The V gene's germline CDR1 is SGHRS and CDR2 YFSETQ. The length of the CDR3 is 15 residues. As DNA, the CDR3 is TGCGCCAGCAGCCCAAACGGGAGGCCCTCCTACGAGCAGTACTGC. It specifies CASSPNGRPSYEQYC.

Comments on this clonotype: A single base separates this from a much larger clone, so it may be a read error. The J gene is TRBJ1-5, the V gene TRBV24-1; no definite D call. The CDR3 has 11 amino acids. Germline assignment: CDR1 KGHDR and CDR2 SFDVKD. CDR3 sequence reads: CDTSGRWPQHF. The DNA for the CDR3 is TGTGACACCAGTGGGAGGTGGCCCCAGCATTTT.

The genes are TRBV3-1 and TRBJ2-5; D perhaps matches TRBD2 (5 bases). V was shortened by 8 bases and J by 2 bases, with 15 bases between the two germline ends. Per the germline V gene, CDR1 is LGHDT and CDR2 is YNNKEL (reference sequence). The CDR3 consists of 14 residues. CDR3 sequence reads: CASGRAESQETQYF. In nucleotides, the CDR3 is TGTGCCAGCGGGCGGGCCGAGTCGCAAGAGACCCAGTACTTC.

This clonotype was seen repeatedly, ten times or more. The chain is built from TRBV24-1 and TRBJ2-5, with D possibly TRBD2 on 6 matching bases. This CDR3 comprises 15 residues. The V gene's germline CDR1 is KGHDR and CDR2 SFDVKD. The V gene lost 3 bases and the J gene lost 6 bases, with 16 bases spanning the gap. CDR3 in DNA: TGTGCCACCAGTGATCCGGGACCAGGGAGGAAGACCCAGTACTTC. Translating gives CATSDPGPGRKTQYF.

This clonotype was counted at least ten times. The V gene is TRBV20-1, the J gene TRBJ2-1, with TRBD1 matching over 8 bases. The CDR3 is 14 residues long. Looked up from germline, CDR1 is DFQATT and CDR2 is SNEGSKA (reference sequence). V shed 1 base, J shed 9 bases, and the junction held 8 bases outside the gene matches. The CDR3 coding sequence is TGCAGTGCTAGAGGGAGGAGCAGGGGGCTTGAGCAGTTCTTC. It translates to CSARGRSRGLEQFF.

This clonotype was seen at least ten times. The V and J genes are TRBV29-1 and TRBJ1-2; the D is unclear. Looked up from germline, CDR1 is SQVTM and CDR2 is ANQGSEA. The CDR3 runs 12 residues. The CDR3 DNA follows: TGCACCGTCAAAAGAGATGCGGACGGCTACACCTTC. This gives the protein CTVKRDADGYTF.

This clonotype was detected ten times or more. CDR3 loop: CSARLGLAGVHEQYF. The CDR3 DNA sequence: TGCAGTGCTAGACTGGGACTAGCGGGAGTGCACGAGCAGTACTTC. This rearrangement joins TRBV20-1 to TRBJ2-7; 14 nucleotides agree with TRBD2. The CDR3 sequence is 15 residues long. Germline CDR1 and CDR2: DFQATT and SNEGSKA (reference sequence). Trimming removed 2 bases from V and 5 bases from J; junction bases left unmatched: 5.